One sample yielded the 22 T cell receptor beta chains listed below, sequenced in a study of cytomegalovirus exposure and HLA in healthy donors (dated by TCRdb to the late 2010s). Libraries were built with the immunoSEQ multiplex PCR assay. The multiplex PCR relied on a mix of 60 forward primers for TCR Vbeta segments and 13 reverse primers for TCR Jbeta segments. TCRdb provides this immuneACCESS table in a form limited to in-frame rearrangements. Some clones are lacking; in checked studies, under half of them reflect an unresolved V gene, and why the rest are absent is not known. The sample yields under 150,000 clones; roughly 62% were counted once. The top ten clonotypes cover 1.5% to 2% of the sample. Input material: PBMCs. Receptors originate from a man aged 25-40 years in good health and CMV-seropositive.

The V gene is TRBV7-9, the J gene TRBJ2-2, with TRBD2 matching over 13 bases. The V segment lost 5 bases and the J segment 5 bases; nucleotides outside the gene matches: 2. Germline CDR1 reads SEHNR; CDR2 reads FQNEAQ (reference sequence). This CDR3 is 15 amino acids long. As DNA, the CDR3 is TGTGCCAGCAGCCAACTAGCGGGAGGGACCGGGGAGCTGTTTTTT. Translating gives CASSQLAGGTGELFF.

This rearrangement joins TRBV5-8 to TRBJ1-5; D might be TRBD1 (6 bases). The V gene lost 1 base and the J gene lost 5 bases, with 13 bases spanning the gap. The CDR3 runs to 15 residues. CDR1 SGHTS and CDR2 YDEGEE come from the germline V gene. The CDR3 sequence is CASSLNRAEDQPQHF. The DNA of the CDR3 is TGTGCCAGCAGCTTGAACAGGGCCGAAGATCAGCCCCAGCATTTT.

The rearrangement links TRBV6-5 to TRBJ2-7; D not certain. Between the trimmed V and J ends, which lost 6 bases and 1 base, there was a span of 13 bases. This CDR3 has 14 amino acids. Germline-derived CDR1 and CDR2 are MNHEY and SVGAGI. This CDR3 reads CASSPNDGSYEQYF. The CDR3 coding sequence is TGTGCCAGCAGCCCTAATGACGGGTCCTACGAGCAGTACTTC.

The V gene is TRBV7-9, the J gene TRBJ2-2; no definite D call. Between the trimmed V and J ends, which lost 6 bases and 3 bases, there was a span of 5 bases. This CDR3 region has 12 residues. The germline CDR1 and CDR2 sequences are SEHNR and FQNEAQ (reference sequence). In DNA form, the CDR3 reads TGTGCCAGCAGATCCGACACCGGGGAGCTGTTTTTT. Translating gives CASRSDTGELFF.

The chain combines TRBV6-5 with TRBJ2-7, with TRBD2 identical over 14 bases. The CDR3 has 15 residues. The ends lost 4 bases at V and 7 bases at J; junction bases unmatched: 6. Germline values: CDR1 MNHEY, CDR2 SVGAGI. CDR3 sequence reads: CASSSRTSGRSEQYF. In DNA, the CDR3 is TGTGCCAGCAGTTCCCGGACTAGCGGGAGGAGTGAGCAGTACTTC.

This sequence joins TRBV5-1 and TRBJ2-4; 10 nucleotides align to TRBD2. The germline V gene encodes CDR1 SGHRS and CDR2 YFSETQ. The length of the CDR3 is 15 residues. V lost 2 bases and J lost 7; bases outside the gene matches: 6. The CDR3 sequence: CASSLNLAGENIQYF. CDR3 nucleotide sequence: TGCGCCAGCAGCTTAAACCTAGCGGGAGAGAACATTCAGTACTTC.

The genes are TRBV29-1 and TRBJ2-3, with 11 bases that match TRBD2. Trimming took 1 base from V and 4 from J; bases not matched to a gene: 7. Germline loops: CDR1 SQVTM, CDR2 ANQGSEA. The CDR3 is 16 residues long. The CDR3 spells CSVEGVLAGGSDTQYF. The CDR3 DNA sequence: TGCAGCGTTGAAGGGGTCCTAGCGGGAGGCTCAGATACGCAGTATTTT.

The chain recombines TRBV18 with TRBJ2-5; no clear D. The CDR3 has 11 amino acids. Germline loops: CDR1 KGHSH, CDR2 LQKENI. V was trimmed by 5 bases and J by 5 bases, leaving 6 bases between them. The CDR3 sequence is CASSTAETQYF. DNA of the CDR3: TGTGCCAGCTCAACCGCGGAGACCCAGTACTTC.

The chain links TRBV30 to TRBJ2-5; a weak D match, TRBD2 (6 bases). The V gene lost 0 bases and the J gene lost 7 bases, with 18 bases spanning the gap. Looked up from germline, CDR1 is GTSNPN and CDR2 is SVGIG (reference sequence). The CDR3 is 15 residues long. The CDR3 protein is CAWSVLPGVDGTQYF. The DNA of the CDR3 is TGTGCCTGGAGTGTACTGCCGGGAGTCGATGGGACCCAGTACTTC.

This clone was seen only a few times. The chain combines TRBV27 with TRBJ2-1, with 10 bases that match TRBD2. This CDR3 region has 15 residues. Germline CDR1 and CDR2: MNHEY and SMNVEV (reference sequence). Trimming removed 5 bases from V and 5 bases from J; junction bases left unmatched: 6. The CDR3 DNA follows: TGTGCCAGCAGTCCCGGGACTAGCGTACACAATGAGCAGTTCTTC. Translation: CASSPGTSVHNEQFF.

The chain links TRBV12-2 to TRBJ2-7; the table names TRBD2, a call not compared with the DNA. TRBV12-2 is an annotated pseudogene. The CDR3 is 18 residues long. This chain's CDR3 is CASRPTGTSGSWGYEQYF. In nucleotides, the CDR3 is TGTGCAAGTCGCCCCACCGGGACTAGCGGGAGTTGGGGCTACGAGCAGTACTTC.

On this clone itself: Compared with germline, one end of the junction differs, possibly owing to a read error. This sequence joins TRBV7-9 and TRBJ2-7; TRBD2 matches 14 bases. Germline V gene lookup returns CDR1 SEHNR and CDR2 FQNEAQ (reference sequence). This CDR3 has 18 amino acids. In DNA form, the CDR3 reads TGTTCCAGCAGCTTTCCGACTAGCGGGAGGGCCCCTCCCAACGAGCAGTACTTC. Protein sequence: CSSSFPTSGRAPPNEQYF.

The chain employs TRBV9 and TRBJ2-5; the D gene is possibly TRBD1 (6 bases). The end of the DNA is better explained by TRBJ2-7, so the J call may be wrong. This CDR3 comprises 12 residues. Germline V gene lookup returns CDR1 SGDLS and CDR2 YYNGEE. The CDR3 sequence: CASSTGSYEQYF. The CDR3 bases are TGTGCCAGCAGTACAGGGTCCTACGAGCAGTACTTC.

In this sample, this clone turned up once. The V call is TRBV5-1, the J call TRBJ2-2, with D unresolved. Between the trimmed V and J ends, which lost 4 bases and 8 bases, there was a span of 6 bases. The CDR3 is 11 amino acids. Germline V lookup: CDR1 SGHRS, CDR2 YFSETQ. CDR3 sequence (DNA): TGCGCCAGCAGCCTCAGAGGGGAGCTGTTTTTT. It codes for CASSLRGELFF. Combining the CDR3 with reference TRBV5-1 and TRBJ2-2 gives the whole variable domain KAGVTQTPRYLIKTRGQQVTLSCSPISGHRSVSWYQQTPGQGLQFLFEYFSETQRNKGNFPGRFSGRQFSNSRSEMNVSTLELGDSALYLCASSLRGELFFGEGSRLTVL.

This clone came up once. V usage is TRBV6-5 and J usage is TRBJ2-5; TRBD1 matches at 9 bases. The CDR3 loop spans 16 amino acids. Germline CDR1 reads MNHEY; CDR2 reads SVGAGI. The V and J ends lost 0 bases and 2 bases, in that order; junction bases with no gene match: 4. The CDR3 bases are TGTGCCAGCAGTTACTCGTGGGACAGGGCTCAAGAGACCCAGTACTTC. Protein sequence: CASSYSWDRAQETQYF.

The chain links TRBV5-1 to TRBJ2-3; possible D gene TRBD2, 5 bases. This CDR3 comprises 14 residues. Trimming stripped 2 bases from V and 3 bases from J, with 10 bases between. Germline CDR1 reads SGHRS; CDR2 reads YFSETQ. The CDR3 loop reads CASSFGDVTDTQYF. The DNA of the CDR3 is TGCGCCAGCAGCTTCGGGGATGTAACAGATACGCAGTATTTT.

This rearrangement joins TRBV18 to TRBJ2-5, with 10 bases aligning to TRBD1. Trimming at V came to 0 bases and at J to 4 bases, leaving 5 bases not matched to a gene. The germline V gene encodes CDR1 KGHSH and CDR2 LQKENI. The CDR3 runs 16 residues. CDR3 amino acids: CASSPPGDRGGETQYF. The CDR3 nucleotides are TGTGCCAGCTCACCACCGGGGGACAGGGGAGGAGAGACCCAGTACTTC.

This chain connects TRBV7-9 to TRBJ2-7; TRBD1 agrees at 8 bases. Per the germline V gene, CDR1 is SEHNR and CDR2 is FQNEAQ (reference sequence). V lost 5 bases, J lost 5 bases, and 8 bases stayed unmatched. The CDR3 has 14 amino acids. The CDR3 DNA follows: TGTGCCAGCAGCCTGACAGGGGCGACAAACGAGCAGTACTTC. Its protein product is CASSLTGATNEQYF.

This chain links TRBV27 with TRBJ1-2; 7 positions agree with TRBD1. Trimming removed 5 bases from V and 1 base from J; junction bases left unmatched: 10. In germline, CDR1 is MNHEY, CDR2 SMNVEV (reference sequence). This CDR3 has 16 amino acids. Written as DNA, the CDR3 is TGTGCCAGCAGTGACCTGACAGGGTCGTTTAACTATGGCTACACCTTC. As protein: CASSDLTGSFNYGYTF.

This chain links TRBV27 with TRBJ1-5; 8 bases line up with TRBD1. Germline values: CDR1 MNHEY, CDR2 SMNVEV (reference sequence). The CDR3 is made up of 17 amino acids. V gave up 2 bases and J gave up 3 bases; unmatched junction bases: 9. The CDR3 reads CASSLRYRGGINQPQHF. The CDR3 DNA reads as TGTGCCAGCAGTTTACGGTACAGGGGGGGAATCAATCAGCCCCAGCATTTT.

The CDR3 reads CASSFGRRRVSNQPQHF. The CDR3 nucleotides read TGTGCCAGCAGTTTTGGAAGACGGAGGGTTTCCAATCAGCCCCAGCATTTT. The chain couples TRBV28 to TRBJ1-5, with D unclear. V shed 3 bases and J shed 3 bases, with 18 bases lying between them. The CDR3 runs 17 residues. CDR1 is MDHEN and CDR2 is SYDVKM in the germline V gene.

The rearrangement links TRBV27 to TRBJ2-7; D perhaps matches TRBD2 (5 bases). This CDR3 contains 14 residues. The V gene's germline CDR1 is MNHEY and CDR2 SMNVEV (reference sequence). The V gene lost 4 bases and the J gene lost 2 bases, with 12 bases spanning the gap. CDR3: CASSSPSGTYEQYF. CDR3 nucleotide sequence: TGTGCCAGCAGTTCCCCCTCGGGGACCTACGAGCAGTACTTC.